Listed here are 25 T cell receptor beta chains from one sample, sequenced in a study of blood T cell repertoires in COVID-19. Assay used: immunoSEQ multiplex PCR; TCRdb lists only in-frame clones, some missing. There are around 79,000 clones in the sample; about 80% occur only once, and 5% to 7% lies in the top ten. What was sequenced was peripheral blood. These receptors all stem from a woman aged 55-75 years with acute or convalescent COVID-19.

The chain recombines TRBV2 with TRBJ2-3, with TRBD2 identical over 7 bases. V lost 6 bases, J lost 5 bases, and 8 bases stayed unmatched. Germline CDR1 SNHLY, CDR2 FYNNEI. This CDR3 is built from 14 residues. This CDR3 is CASRGQRGQDTQYF. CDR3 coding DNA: TGTGCCAGCAGGGGCCAGCGGGGTCAAGATACGCAGTATTTT.

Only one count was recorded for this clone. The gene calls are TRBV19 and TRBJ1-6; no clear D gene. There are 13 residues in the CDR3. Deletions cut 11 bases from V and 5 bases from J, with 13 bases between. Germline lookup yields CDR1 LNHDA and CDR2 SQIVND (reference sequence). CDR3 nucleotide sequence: TGTGCCTCAAGCACGGTAGATAATTCACCCCTCCACTTT. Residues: CASSTVDNSPLHF.

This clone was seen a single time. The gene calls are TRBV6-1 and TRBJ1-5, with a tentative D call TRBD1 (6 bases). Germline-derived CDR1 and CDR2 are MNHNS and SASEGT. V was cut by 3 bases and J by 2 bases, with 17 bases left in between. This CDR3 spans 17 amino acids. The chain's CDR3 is CASSERPGGGGNQPQHF. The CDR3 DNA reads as TGTGCCAGCAGTGAGAGACCGGGGGGCGGGGGCAATCAGCCCCAGCATTTT.

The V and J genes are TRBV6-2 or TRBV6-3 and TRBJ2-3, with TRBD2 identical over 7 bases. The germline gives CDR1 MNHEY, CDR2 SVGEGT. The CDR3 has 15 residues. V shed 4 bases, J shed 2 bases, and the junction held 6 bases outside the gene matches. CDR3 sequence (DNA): TGTGCCAGCAGTTCTCATAGCGGGTTCACAGATACGCAGTATTTT. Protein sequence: CASSSHSGFTDTQYF.

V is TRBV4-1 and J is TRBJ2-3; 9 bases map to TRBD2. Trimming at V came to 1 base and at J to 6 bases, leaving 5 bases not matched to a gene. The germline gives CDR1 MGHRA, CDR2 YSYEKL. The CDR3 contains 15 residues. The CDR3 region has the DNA TGCGCCAGCAGCCAAGGGGGCGGGGGGGCCGATACGCAGTATTTT. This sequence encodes CASSQGGGGADTQYF.

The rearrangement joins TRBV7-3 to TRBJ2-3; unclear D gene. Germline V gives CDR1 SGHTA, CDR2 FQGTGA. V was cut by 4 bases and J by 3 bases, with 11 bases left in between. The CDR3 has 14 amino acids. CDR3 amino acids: CASSYDYGTDTQYF. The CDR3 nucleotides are TGTGCCAGCAGCTATGATTACGGGACAGATACGCAGTATTTT.

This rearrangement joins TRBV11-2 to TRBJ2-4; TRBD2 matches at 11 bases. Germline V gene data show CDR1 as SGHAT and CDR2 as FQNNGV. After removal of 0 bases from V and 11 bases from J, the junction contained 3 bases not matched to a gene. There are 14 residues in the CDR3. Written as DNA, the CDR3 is TGTGCCAGCAGCTTAGATCCGGGACTAGCGGTTCAGTACTTC. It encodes CASSLDPGLAVQYF.

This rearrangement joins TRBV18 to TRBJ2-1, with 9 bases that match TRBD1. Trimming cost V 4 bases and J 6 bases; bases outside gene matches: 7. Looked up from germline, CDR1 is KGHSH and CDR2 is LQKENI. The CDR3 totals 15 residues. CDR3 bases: TGTGCCAGCTCACGGAACCTGGGACAGGGCAATGAGCAGTTCTTC. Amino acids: CASSRNLGQGNEQFF.

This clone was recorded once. The CDR3 DNA sequence: TGTGCCAGTAAGGAGGGATCCCCGACTAACTATGGCTACACCTTC. Protein product: CASKEGSPTNYGYTF. The chain carries TRBV19 and TRBJ1-2, with unresolved D. Trimming removed 7 bases at V and 0 bases at J, with 15 bases between. The CDR3 is 15 amino acids. Germline V gene lookup returns CDR1 LNHDA and CDR2 SQIVND (reference sequence).

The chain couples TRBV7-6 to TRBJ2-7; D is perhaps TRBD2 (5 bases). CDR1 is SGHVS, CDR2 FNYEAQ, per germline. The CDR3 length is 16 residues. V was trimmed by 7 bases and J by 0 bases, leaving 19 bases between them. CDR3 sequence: CASTRSREGLSYEQYF. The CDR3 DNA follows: TGTGCCAGCACACGGTCGCGAGAGGGCCTCTCCTACGAGCAGTACTTC.

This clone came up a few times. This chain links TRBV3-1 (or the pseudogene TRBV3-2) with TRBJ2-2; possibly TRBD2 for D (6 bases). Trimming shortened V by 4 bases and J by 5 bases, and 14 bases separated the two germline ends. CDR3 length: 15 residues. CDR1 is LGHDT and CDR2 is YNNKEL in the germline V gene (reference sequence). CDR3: CASSPSGTPTGELFF. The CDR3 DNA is TGTGCCAGCAGCCCATCAGGGACTCCTACCGGGGAGCTGTTTTTT.

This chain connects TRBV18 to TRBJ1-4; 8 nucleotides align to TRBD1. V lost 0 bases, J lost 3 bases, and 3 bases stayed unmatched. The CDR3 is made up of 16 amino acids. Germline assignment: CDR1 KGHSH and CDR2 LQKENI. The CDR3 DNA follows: TGTGCCAGCTCACCACCTACAGGGGGGCCTAATGAAAAACTGTTTTTT. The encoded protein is CASSPPTGGPNEKLFF.

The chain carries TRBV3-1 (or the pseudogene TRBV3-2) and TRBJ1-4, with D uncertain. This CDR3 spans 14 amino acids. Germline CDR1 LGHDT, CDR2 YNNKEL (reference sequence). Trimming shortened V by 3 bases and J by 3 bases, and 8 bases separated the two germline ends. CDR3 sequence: CASSQVASNEKLFF. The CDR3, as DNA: TGTGCCAGCAGCCAGGTGGCTTCTAATGAAAAACTGTTTTTT.

CDR3 in DNA: TGTGCCTGGAGCGGGACAGGGGGCACTGAAGCTTTCTTT. It yields the protein CAWSGTGGTEAFF. The chain carries TRBV30 and TRBJ1-1, with 11 bases identical to TRBD1. Trimming at V came to 3 bases and at J to 4 bases, leaving 1 base not matched to a gene. There are 13 residues in the CDR3. CDR1 GTSNPN and CDR2 SVGIG come from the germline V gene (reference sequence).

This CDR3 reads CASSYLTTDEQYF. CDR3 DNA: TGTGCCAGCAGCTACTTAACGACAGACGAGCAGTACTTC. This chain connects TRBV9 to TRBJ2-7; D might be TRBD1 (5 bases). V dropped 4 bases and J dropped 5 bases, with 13 bases sitting between them. CDR1 is SGDLS and CDR2 is YYNGEE in the germline V gene. The CDR3 has 13 residues.

CDR3 sequence (DNA): TGTGCCAGCAGCCGACAGGGGAAGCTAGAGCAGTACTTC. This gives the protein CASSRQGKLEQYF. The chain uses TRBV12-3 or TRBV12-4 and TRBJ2-7, with 8 positions matching TRBD1. V dropped 6 bases and J dropped 7; count of bases not matched to a gene: 8. CDR3 length equals 13 residues.

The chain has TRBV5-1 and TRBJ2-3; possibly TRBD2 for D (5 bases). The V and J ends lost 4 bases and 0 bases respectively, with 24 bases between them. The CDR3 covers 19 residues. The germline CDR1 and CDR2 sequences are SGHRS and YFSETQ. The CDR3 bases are TGCGCCAGCAGCCTGCGAGGGTCCCCCGGGCCCTCTAGCACAGATACGCAGTATTTT. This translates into CASSLRGSPGPSSTDTQYF.

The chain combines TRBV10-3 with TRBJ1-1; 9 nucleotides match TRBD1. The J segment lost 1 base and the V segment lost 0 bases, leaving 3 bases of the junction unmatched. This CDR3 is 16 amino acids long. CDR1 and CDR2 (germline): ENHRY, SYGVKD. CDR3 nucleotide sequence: TGTGCCATCAGTGAGTCGAGGGGACAGGGGAACACTGAAGCTTTCTTT. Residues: CAISESRGQGNTEAFF.

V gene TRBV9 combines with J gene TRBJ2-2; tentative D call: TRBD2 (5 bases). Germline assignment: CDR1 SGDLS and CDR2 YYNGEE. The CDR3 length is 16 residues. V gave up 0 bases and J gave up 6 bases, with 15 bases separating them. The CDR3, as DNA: TGTGCCAGCAGCGTAGGTGGCGGGTCCCGGGCCGGGGAGCTGTTTTTT. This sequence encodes CASSVGGGSRAGELFF.

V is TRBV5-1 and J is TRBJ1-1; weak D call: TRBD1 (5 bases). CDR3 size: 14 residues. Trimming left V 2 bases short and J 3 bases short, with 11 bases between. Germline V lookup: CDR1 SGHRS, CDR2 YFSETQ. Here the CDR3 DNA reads TGCGCCAGCAGCTTTGGAGGAGGGGACACTGAAGCTTTCTTT. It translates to CASSFGGGDTEAFF.

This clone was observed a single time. The CDR3 DNA follows: TGTGCCAGCAGAGGGACAGGGCCCGACTATGGCTACACCTTC. Translating it yields CASRGTGPDYGYTF. The J gene is TRBJ1-2, the V gene TRBV2; 9 bases line up with TRBD1. V was pared by 6 bases and J by 3 bases, with 5 bases of the junction left unmatched. Germline V CDR1 and CDR2: SNHLY, FYNNEI. CDR3 length equals 14 residues.

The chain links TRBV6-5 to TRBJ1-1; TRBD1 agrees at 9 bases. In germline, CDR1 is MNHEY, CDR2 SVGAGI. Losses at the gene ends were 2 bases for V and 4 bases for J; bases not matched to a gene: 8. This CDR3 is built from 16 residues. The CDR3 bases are TGTGCCAGCAGTTACGGCTACAGGGGGCTAAGCACTGAAGCTTTCTTT. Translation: CASSYGYRGLSTEAFF.

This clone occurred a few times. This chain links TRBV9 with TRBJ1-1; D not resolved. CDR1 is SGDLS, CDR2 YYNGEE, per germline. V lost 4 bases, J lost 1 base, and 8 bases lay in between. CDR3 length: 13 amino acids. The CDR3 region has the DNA TGTGCCAGCAGCTCCCGGTCGAACACTGAAGCTTTCTTT. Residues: CASSSRSNTEAFF. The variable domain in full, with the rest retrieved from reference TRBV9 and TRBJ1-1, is DSGVTQTPKHLITATGQRVTLRCSPRSGDLSVYWYQQSLDQGLQFLIQYYNGEERAKGNILERFSAQQFPDLHSELNLSSLELGDSALYFCASSSRSNTEAFFGQGTRLTVV.

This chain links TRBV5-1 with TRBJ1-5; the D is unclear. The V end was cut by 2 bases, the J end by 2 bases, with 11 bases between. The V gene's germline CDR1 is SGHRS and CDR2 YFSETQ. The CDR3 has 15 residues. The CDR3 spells CASSLDPGGNQPQHF. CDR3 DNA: TGCGCCAGCAGCTTAGACCCCGGGGGCAATCAGCCCCAGCATTTT.

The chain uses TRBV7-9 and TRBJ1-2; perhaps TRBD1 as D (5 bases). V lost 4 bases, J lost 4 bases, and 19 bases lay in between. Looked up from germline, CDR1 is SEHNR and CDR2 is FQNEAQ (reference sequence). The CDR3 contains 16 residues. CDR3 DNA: TGTGCCAGCAGCTCCTCGCCCATGGGACTTCCCTATGGCTACACCTTC. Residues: CASSSSPMGLPYGYTF.